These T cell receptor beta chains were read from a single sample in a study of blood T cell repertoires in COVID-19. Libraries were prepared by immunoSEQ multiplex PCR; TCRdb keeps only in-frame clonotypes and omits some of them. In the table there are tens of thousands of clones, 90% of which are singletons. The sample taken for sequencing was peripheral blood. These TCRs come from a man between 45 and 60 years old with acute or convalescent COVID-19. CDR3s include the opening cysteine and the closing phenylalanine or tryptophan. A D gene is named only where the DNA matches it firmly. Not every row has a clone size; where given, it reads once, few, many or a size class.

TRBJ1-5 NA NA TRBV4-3 CASSQDFDSGYQPQHF TGCGCCAGCAGCCAAGATTTCGACTCTGGGTATCAGCCCCAGCATTTT
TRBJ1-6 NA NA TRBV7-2 CASSSGPLPNSPLHF TGTGCCAGCAGTAGCGGGCCCCTCCCTAATTCACCCCTCCACTTT
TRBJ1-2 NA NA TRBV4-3 CASSQDPEMGYTF TGCGCCAGCAGCCAAGATCCAGAAATGGGCTACACCTTC
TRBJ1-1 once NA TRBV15 CATSRDPSGNTEAFF TGTGCCACCAGCAGAGATCCGAGTGGGAACACTGAAGCTTTCTTT
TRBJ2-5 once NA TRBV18 CASSPGTPQETQYF TGTGCCAGCTCACCCGGGACTCCCCAAGAGACCCAGTACTTC
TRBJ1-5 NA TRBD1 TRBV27 CASSFAQGDQPQHF TGTGCCAGCAGTTTTGCACAGGGGGATCAGCCCCAGCATTTT
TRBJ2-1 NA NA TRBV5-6 CASSFSSSYNEQFF TGTGCCAGCAGCTTTAGTAGCTCCTACAATGAGCAGTTCTTC
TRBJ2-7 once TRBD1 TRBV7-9 CASSLGGSPGGERQYF TGTGCCAGCAGCTTAGGGGGATCCCCAGGGGGCGAGAGGCAGTACTTC
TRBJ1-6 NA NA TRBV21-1 CASRRHRTLRSPLHF TGTGCCAGCAGACGGCACAGGACCCTAAGGTCACCCCTCCACTTT
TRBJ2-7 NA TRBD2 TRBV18 CASSPGLAGIYEQYF TGTGCCAGCTCACCGGGACTAGCGGGAATCTACGAGCAGTACTTC
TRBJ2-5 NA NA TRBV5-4 CASSPRDRGNRETQYF TGTGCCAGCAGCCCCAGGGACCGGGGGAATAGGGAGACCCAGTACTTC
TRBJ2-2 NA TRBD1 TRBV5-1 CASSLGWTGNTGELFF TGCGCCAGCAGCTTGGGGTGGACAGGGAACACCGGGGAGCTGTTTTTT
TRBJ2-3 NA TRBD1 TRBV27 CASRITGVTDTQYF TGTGCCAGCAGGATAACAGGGGTCACAGATACGCAGTATTTT
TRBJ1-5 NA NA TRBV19 CASMGRGRDQPQHF TGTGCCAGTATGGGGAGGGGCAGGGACCAGCCCCAGCATTTT
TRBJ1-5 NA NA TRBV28 CASRAGGQPQHF TGTGCCAGCAGGGCAGGCGGGCAGCCCCAGCATTTT
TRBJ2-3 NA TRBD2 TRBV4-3 CASSQVWTSGLVPDTQYF TGCGCCAGCAGCCAAGTATGGACTAGCGGGTTAGTCCCAGATACGCAGTATTTT
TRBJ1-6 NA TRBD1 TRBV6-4 CASSAVDRGSPLHF TGTGCCAGCAGTGCCGTGGACAGGGGCTCACCCCTCCACTTT
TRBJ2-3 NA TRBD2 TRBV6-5 CASSYIASGSDTQYF TGTGCCAGCAGTTACATCGCTAGCGGGAGTGATACGCAGTATTTT
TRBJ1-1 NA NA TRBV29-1 CSLREGDEAFF TGCAGCCTTAGGGAGGGAGATGAAGCTTTCTTT
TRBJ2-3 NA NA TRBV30 CARGRGDTQYF TGTGCCCGGGGGAGGGGGGATACGCAGTATTTT
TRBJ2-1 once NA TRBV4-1 CASSQDGTLYEQFF TGCGCCAGCAGCCAAGACGGGACATTGTATGAGCAGTTCTTC
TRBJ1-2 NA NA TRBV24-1 CATRPTGAGDYGYTF TGTGCCACCAGACCCACGGGAGCGGGAGACTATGGCTACACCTTC
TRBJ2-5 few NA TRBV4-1 CASSLQGGETQYF TGCGCCAGCAGCCTACAGGGCGGCGAGACCCAGTACTTC
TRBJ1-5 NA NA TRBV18 CASSPGGTYQPQHF TGTGCCAGCTCACCGGGGGGGACGTATCAGCCCCAGCATTTT
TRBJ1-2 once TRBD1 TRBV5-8 CASSLAYSGDREARGGYTF TGTGCCAGCAGCTTGGCCTATTCGGGGGACAGGGAGGCAAGAGGCGGCTACACCTTC
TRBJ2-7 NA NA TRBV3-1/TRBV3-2 CASSFHRFREQYF TGTGCCAGCAGCTTTCACAGGTTCCGCGAGCAGTACTTC
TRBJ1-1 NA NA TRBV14 CASSPYTQGGTEAFF TGTGCCAGCAGCCCTTATACCCAGGGAGGCACTGAAGCTTTCTTT
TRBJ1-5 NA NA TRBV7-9 CASSLTGRDQPQHF TGTGCCAGCAGCTTAACAGGGAGGGATCAGCCCCAGCATTTT
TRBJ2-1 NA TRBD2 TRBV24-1 CATSDLKRGYNEQFF TGTGCCACCAGTGATTTGAAGCGGGGCTACAATGAGCAGTTCTTC
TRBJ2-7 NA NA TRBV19 CASRTKAGTYEQYF TGTGCCAGTAGAACGAAGGCAGGGACCTACGAGCAGTACTTC
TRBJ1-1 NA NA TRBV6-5 CASSYSSRGEAFF TGTGCCAGCAGTTACTCGAGCAGGGGTGAAGCTTTCTTT
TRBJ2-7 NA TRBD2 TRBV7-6 CASSLARGGLARYSYEQYF TGTGCCAGCAGCTTAGCAAGGGGGGGACTAGCGCGATACTCCTACGAGCAGTACTTC
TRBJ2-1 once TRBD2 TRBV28 CASSGIAGDYNEQFF TGTGCCAGCAGTGGAATAGCGGGGGACTACAATGAGCAGTTCTTC
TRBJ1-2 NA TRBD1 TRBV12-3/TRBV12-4 CASSITQGAGYTF TGTGCCAGCAGTATCACACAGGGGGCTGGCTACACCTTC
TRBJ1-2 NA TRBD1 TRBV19 CASSIDHRQGGGYTF TGTGCCAGTAGTATAGATCATCGACAGGGGGGTGGCTACACCTTC
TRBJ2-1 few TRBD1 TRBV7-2 CASSQPGTGGVNEQFF TGTGCCAGCAGCCAGCCTGGGACAGGGGGTGTCAATGAGCAGTTCTTC
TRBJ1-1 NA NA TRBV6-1 CASSDRVATEAFF TGTGCCAGCAGTGACAGGGTCGCAACTGAAGCTTTCTTT
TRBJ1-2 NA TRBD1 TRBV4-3 CASSQDIGQGTYGYTF TGCGCCAGCAGCCAAGATATCGGACAGGGCACCTATGGCTACACCTTC
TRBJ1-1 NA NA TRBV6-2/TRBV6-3 CASSYSFLSQKNTEAFF TGTGCCAGCAGTTACTCGTTTCTCTCACAGAAGAACACTGAAGCTTTCTTT
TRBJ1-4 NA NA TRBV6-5 CASSYSEGNNEKLFF TGTGCCAGCAGTTACTCGGAGGGGAATAATGAAAAACTGTTTTTT
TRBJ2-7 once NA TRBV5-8 CASSLDGLAYEQYF TGTGCCAGCAGCTTGGACGGCCTAGCGTACGAGCAGTACTTC
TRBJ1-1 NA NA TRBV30 CAWRLAREAFF TGTGCCTGGAGGTTGGCTCGTGAAGCTTTCTTT
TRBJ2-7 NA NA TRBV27 CASSLPRTESSYEQYF TGTGCCAGCAGTTTACCCCGGACAGAGAGCTCCTACGAGCAGTACTTC
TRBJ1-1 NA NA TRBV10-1 CASAASLNTEAFF TGCGCCAGCGCTGCCTCTCTAAACACTGAAGCTTTCTTT
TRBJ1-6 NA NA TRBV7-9 CASSFQGNSPLHF TGTGCCAGCAGCTTCCAGGGGAATTCACCCCTCCACTTT
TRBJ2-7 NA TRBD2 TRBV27 CASSIGLAGNYEQYF TGTGCCAGCAGCATCGGACTAGCGGGGAATTACGAGCAGTACTTC
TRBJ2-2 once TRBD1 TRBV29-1 CSVLTGIANTGELFF TGCAGCGTCCTGACAGGGATAGCGAACACCGGGGAGCTGTTTTTT
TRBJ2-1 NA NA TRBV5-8 CASSPVLDSSSYNEQFF TGTGCCAGCAGCCCCGTCTTAGATTCCTCTTCCTACAATGAGCAGTTCTTC
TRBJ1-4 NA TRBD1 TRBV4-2 CASSGQGTGWEKLFF TGTGCCAGCAGCGGCCAAGGGACAGGCTGGGAAAAACTGTTTTTT
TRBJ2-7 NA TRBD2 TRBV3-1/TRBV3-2 CASSQGAGELEQYF TGTGCCAGCAGCCAAGGGGCGGGAGAACTTGAGCAGTACTTC
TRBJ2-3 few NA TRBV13 CASSLVRGGPRTDTQYF TGTGCCAGCAGCTTAGTTCGCGGGGGCCCTCGCACAGATACGCAGTATTTT
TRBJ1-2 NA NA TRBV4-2 CASSQGSLIRGDLKGYTF TGTGCCAGCAGCCAAGGTTCTCTCATTCGGGGGGATCTTAAAGGCTACACCTTC
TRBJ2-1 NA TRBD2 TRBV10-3 CAISDSGLAGSNNEQFF TGTGCCATCAGTGACTCCGGACTAGCGGGAAGTAACAATGAGCAGTTCTTC